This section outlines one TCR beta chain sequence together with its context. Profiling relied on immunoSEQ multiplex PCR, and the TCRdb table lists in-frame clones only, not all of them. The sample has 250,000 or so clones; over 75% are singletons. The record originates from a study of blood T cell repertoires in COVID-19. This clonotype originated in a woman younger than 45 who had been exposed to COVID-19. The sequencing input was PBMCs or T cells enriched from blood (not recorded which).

The CDR3 sequence is CATSNEGVAGYTF. CDR3 nucleotide sequence: TGTGCCACCAGCAACGAGGGAGTTGCTGGCTACACCTTC. The V gene is TRBV15, the J gene TRBJ1-2, with D hard to call. The CDR3 runs to 13 residues. Trimming pared 4 bases from V and 7 bases from J, leaving 13 bases between. Germline CDR1 reads LNHNV; CDR2 reads YYDKDF (reference sequence).